The source of this TCR beta chain is a study of T-cell reconstitution after alpha-beta-depleted transplantation in children. Study results and limitations: At day 60, the high TCRbeta diversity found in some patients originated from recipient T cells and thymic progenitors that had survived. The origin of alpha-beta T cells about two months after transplant was reportedly several hundred expanded graft clones. T-cell counts and diversity were attributed mostly to newly produced T cells one year after transplant.

A TCRbeta library incorporating unique molecular identifiers was prepared. TCRdb itself ran the PCR reads through MiXCR, one entry per CDR3 protein. The sample shows around 76,000 distinct CDR3 sequences, around 18% of them seen only once. As for this clonotype: As yet, its antigen is unknown.

The V end lost 9 bases, the J end lost 2 bases, and 12 bases lay between the germline ends. Germline CDR1 is KGHDR and CDR2 is SFDVKD. The CDR3 runs 13 residues. The sequencing used PBMCs, mostly from graft donor cells, collected 360 days after TCRalphabeta/CD19-depleted stem cell transplant. The chain has TRBV24-1 and TRBJ2-5; D is possibly TRBD2 (6 bases). This TCR was sampled from a male patient under 10 years old who had a stem cell transplant for acute lymphoblastic leukemia, so the T cells may come from the graft donor. The CDR3 DNA is TGTGCCACCCGGGGGACTCTTCAAGAGACCCAGTACTTC. Translating gives CATRGTLQETQYF.